This TCR beta chain was found in a study of shared T cell receptors in the human thymus. The assay was immunoSEQ multiplex PCR, and TCRdb's table has in-frame clones only and misses some. The table shows some 640,000 clones, with 70% to 90% occurring only once. The sample was also reused in another study, on human thymus T cells.

Sequenced sample: thymocytes. The clonotype originates from a boy under three years old with a congenital heart defect.

CDR3: CASSLVVGRKSSGNTIYF. CDR3 DNA sequence: TGTGCCAGCAGCTTGGTCGTCGGGAGAAAATCCTCTGGAAACACCATATATTTT. The rearrangement uses TRBV5-6 and TRBJ1-3, with D unclear. The CDR3 is made up of 18 amino acids. Per the germline V gene, CDR1 is SGHDT and CDR2 is YYEEEE. The ends were cut back, 0 bases at V and 0 bases at J, with 16 bases in the middle.